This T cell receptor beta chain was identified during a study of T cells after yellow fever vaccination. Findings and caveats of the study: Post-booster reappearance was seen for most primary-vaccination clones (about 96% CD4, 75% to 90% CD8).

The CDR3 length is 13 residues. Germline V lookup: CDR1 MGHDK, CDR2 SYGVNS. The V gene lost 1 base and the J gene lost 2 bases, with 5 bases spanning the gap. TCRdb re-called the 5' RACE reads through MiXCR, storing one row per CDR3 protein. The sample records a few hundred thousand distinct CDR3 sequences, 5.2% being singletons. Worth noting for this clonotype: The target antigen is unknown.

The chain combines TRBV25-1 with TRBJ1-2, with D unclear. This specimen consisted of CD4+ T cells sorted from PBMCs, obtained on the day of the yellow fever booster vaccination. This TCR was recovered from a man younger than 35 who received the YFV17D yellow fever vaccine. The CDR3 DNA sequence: TGTGCCAGCAGTGAATCCATGAACTATGGCTACACCTTC. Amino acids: CASSESMNYGYTF.